What follows are 27 T cell receptor beta chains derived from one specimen sequenced in a study of blood T cell repertoires in COVID-19. Sequencing used immunoSEQ multiplex PCR; TCRdb keeps in-frame clones, though not all of them. The repertoire holds almost 200,000 clones, with more than 80% as singletons. The material sequenced was PBMCs or T cells enriched from blood (not recorded which). Receptors were obtained from a woman aged 18-29 years who had recovered from COVID-19.

V and J are TRBV10-1 and TRBJ2-1; D might be TRBD1 (5 bases). This CDR3 is 15 amino acids long. V was pared by 4 bases and J by 1 base, with 11 bases between. Germline-derived CDR1 and CDR2 are WNHNN and SYGVQD (reference sequence). CDR3 sequence: CASSAGQGSYNEQFF. CDR3 bases: TGCGCCAGCAGTGCCGGCCAGGGTTCCTACAATGAGCAGTTCTTC.

The chain combines TRBV5-1 with TRBJ2-1; 7 nucleotides align to TRBD1. This CDR3 has 14 amino acids. Germline lookup yields CDR1 SGHRS and CDR2 YFSETQ. V was clipped by 5 bases and J by 7 bases; unmatched bases: 9. The CDR3 loop is CASRPDRAWNEQFF. In DNA, the CDR3 is TGCGCCAGCAGGCCCGACAGGGCGTGGAATGAGCAGTTCTTC.

The chain recombines TRBV2 with TRBJ2-3; TRBD1 might be the D (7 bases). Germline V gene sequence: CDR1 SNHLY, CDR2 FYNNEI. The germline V and J ends were trimmed by 5 bases and 3 bases, with 15 bases remaining between them. The CDR3 sequence is 15 residues long. This CDR3 is CASSPRRGLTDTQYF. CDR3 nucleotide sequence: TGTGCCAGCAGTCCGAGGAGGGGGCTAACAGATACGCAGTATTTT.

This chain links TRBV5-5 with TRBJ2-7; TRBD1 might be the D (6 bases). The CDR3 contains 13 residues. V dropped 1 base and J dropped 5 bases, with 10 bases sitting between them. CDR1 and CDR2 from the germline V gene are SGHKS and YYEKEE (reference sequence). CDR3 sequence: CASSLRSGDEQYF. The DNA of the CDR3 is TGTGCCAGCAGCTTGCGGTCAGGGGACGAGCAGTACTTC.

This clone was counted once. The chain uses TRBV19 and TRBJ1-4; TRBD1 aligns across 10 bases. Germline CDR1 reads LNHDA; CDR2 reads SQIVND (reference sequence). Trimming at V came to 6 bases and at J to 7 bases, leaving 5 bases not matched to a gene. The CDR3 contains 14 residues. In nucleotides, the CDR3 is TGTGCCAGTAGCCCGGGACAGGGGAGTGAAAAACTGTTTTTT. Its translation is CASSPGQGSEKLFF. The variable domain in full, completed from reference TRBV19 and TRBJ1-4, reads DGGITQSPKYLFRKEGQNVTLSCEQNLNHDAMYWYRQDPGQGLRLIYYSQIVNDFQKGDIAEGYSVSREKKESFPLTVTSAQKNPTAFYLCASSPGQGSEKLFFGSGTQLSVL.

V and J are TRBV28 and TRBJ2-7; 15 nucleotides match TRBD2. Germline CDR1 MDHEN, CDR2 SYDVKM. V shed 6 bases, J shed 4 bases, and the junction held 13 bases outside the gene matches. The CDR3 extends over 18 amino acids. CDR3 residues: CASSPGTSGGLYQYEQYF. DNA for the CDR3: TGTGCCAGCAGCCCGGGGACTAGCGGGGGGCTTTATCAATACGAGCAGTACTTC.

The V call is TRBV2, the J call TRBJ1-5, with a possible D match to TRBD1 (6 bases). CDR1 is SNHLY, CDR2 FYNNEI, per germline. The CDR3 extends over 16 amino acids. The V gene lost 7 bases and the J gene lost 4 bases, with 20 bases spanning the gap. The CDR3 region has the DNA TGTGCCAGCATCACGAGGTCAGGGGCAATAAATCAGCCCCAGCATTTT. This codes for CASITRSGAINQPQHF.

The chain links TRBV10-1 to TRBJ2-1; 10 bases are a match to TRBD1. This CDR3 has 15 amino acids. V lost 2 bases and J lost 7; bases outside the gene matches: 5. Per the germline V gene, CDR1 is WNHNN and CDR2 is SYGVQD (reference sequence). CDR3 DNA sequence: TGCGCCAGCAGTGAGGCCCGGGACAGGGGAAATGAGCAGTTCTTC. This codes for CASSEARDRGNEQFF.

The rearrangement uses TRBV5-1 and TRBJ1-2; 7 bases align to TRBD1. J gave up 5 bases and V 3 bases, and 13 bases lay outside the gene matches. Germline CDR1 is SGHRS and CDR2 is YFSETQ. This CDR3 spans 16 amino acids. The CDR3 loop reads CASSWYGTGDLYGYTF. The CDR3 coding sequence is TGCGCCAGCAGCTGGTACGGCACAGGGGATTTATATGGCTACACCTTC.

V usage is TRBV5-1 and J usage is TRBJ2-7; 8 positions agree with TRBD1. The V gene end was trimmed by 4 bases and the J gene end by 5 bases; junction bases not matched to a gene: 11. The length of the CDR3 is 15 residues. CDR1 and CDR2 (germline): SGHRS, YFSETQ. CDR3 amino acids: CASSGKTDRAHEQYF. The CDR3 DNA is TGCGCCAGCAGCGGGAAAACGGACAGGGCCCACGAGCAGTACTTC.

The chain has TRBV6-5 and TRBJ2-2, with a tentative D call TRBD1 (5 bases). The V gene's germline CDR1 is MNHEY and CDR2 SVGAGI. V was shortened by 7 bases and J by 5 bases, with 11 bases between the two germline ends. The CDR3 contains 13 residues. This chain's CDR3 is CASIPRQTGELFF. The CDR3 bases are TGTGCCAGCATCCCCAGACAGACCGGGGAGCTGTTTTTT.

The chain uses TRBV10-3 and TRBJ2-5; D is perhaps TRBD1 (6 bases). The ends were cut back, 10 bases at V and 1 base at J, with 19 bases in the middle. The CDR3 runs 15 residues. Germline lookup yields CDR1 ENHRY and CDR2 SYGVKD. The CDR3 DNA follows: TGTGCCACTTCCCTAAGCGGACAGTTCCAAGAGACCCAGTACTTC. This translates into CATSLSGQFQETQYF.

V is TRBV7-6 and J is TRBJ2-5; 9 positions agree with TRBD2. The CDR3 sequence is 14 residues long. V was pared by 1 base and J by 13 bases, with 10 bases of the junction left unmatched. Per germline, CDR1 SGHVS and CDR2 FNYEAQ. The DNA of the CDR3 is TGTGCCAGCAGCTTAGGAGGGCTAGCGGGGCAGCCGTACTTC. Protein: CASSLGGLAGQPYF.

This clone was counted a few times. This chain connects TRBV5-1 to TRBJ2-2; no clear D. The CDR3 runs 13 residues. Germline assignment: CDR1 SGHRS and CDR2 YFSETQ. V lost 0 bases and J 10 bases, leaving 10 bases between the germline ends. The CDR3 DNA follows: TGCGCCAGCAGCTTGGTCACTCCGAAGGAGCTGTTTTTT. Translated, it gives CASSLVTPKELFF.

The chain uses TRBV28 and TRBJ2-7, with 9 positions matching TRBD1. The V gene end was trimmed by 10 bases and the J gene end by 1 base; junction bases not matched to a gene: 17. The CDR3 length is 17 residues. In germline, CDR1 is MDHEN, CDR2 SYDVKM. The CDR3 reads CATNGWDRDRVSYEQYF. The CDR3 DNA reads TGTGCCACCAACGGTTGGGACAGGGATCGAGTTTCCTACGAGCAGTACTTC.

This chain links TRBV7-6 with TRBJ2-3; 9 bases map to TRBD1. The trim removed 4 bases at V and 1 base at J, leaving 3 bases unmatched. Germline assignment: CDR1 SGHVS and CDR2 FNYEAQ. The CDR3 has 15 amino acids. The CDR3 bases are TGTGCCAGCAGCTCCCGGACAGGGGGCACAGATACGCAGTATTTT. This codes for CASSSRTGGTDTQYF.

V is TRBV2 and J is TRBJ1-2; 7 nucleotides line up with TRBD1. J gave up 8 bases and V 3 bases, and 9 bases lay outside the gene matches. Germline CDR1 is SNHLY and CDR2 is FYNNEI. The CDR3 is 14 amino acids. CDR3 nucleotide sequence: TGTGCCAGCAGTGACGACAGGGAAGTGCGGGGCTACACCTTC. Its protein is CASSDDREVRGYTF.

The genes are TRBV12-3 or TRBV12-4 and TRBJ2-2; D is unresolved. This CDR3 is 13 amino acids long. The V end lost 6 bases, the J end lost 3 bases, and 8 bases lay between the germline ends. In DNA, the CDR3 is TGTGCCAGCAGCCCCCCCGACACCGGGGAGCTGTTTTTT. Translation gives CASSPPDTGELFF.

V usage is TRBV6-2 or TRBV6-3 and J usage is TRBJ2-1; D is perhaps TRBD1 (6 bases). CDR1 MNHEY and CDR2 SVGEGT come from the germline V gene. CDR3 length equals 16 residues. Between the trimmed V and J ends, which lost 5 bases and 6 bases, there was a span of 20 bases. DNA of the CDR3: TGTGCCAGCAGTATAAGACGACAGGCTGAGAGCAATGAGCAGTTCTTC. Protein: CASSIRRQAESNEQFF.

V gene TRBV18 combines with J gene TRBJ1-1; weak D call: TRBD1 (6 bases). The CDR3 totals 13 residues. With 3 bases removed from V and 8 bases from J, the gap between germline ends came to 13 bases. Germline V CDR1 and CDR2: KGHSH, LQKENI. The CDR3 protein is CASSPQQGEEAFF. CDR3 bases: TGTGCCAGCTCACCCCAACAGGGAGAGGAAGCTTTCTTT.

V is TRBV28 and J is TRBJ1-1; D remains ambiguous. The CDR3 totals 13 residues. Deletions cut 6 bases from V and 1 base from J, with 9 bases between. Looked up from germline, CDR1 is MDHEN and CDR2 is SYDVKM. The CDR3 protein is CASSLTANTEAFF. DNA for the CDR3: TGTGCCAGCAGCCTAACAGCGAACACTGAAGCTTTCTTT.

The chain recombines TRBV5-5 with TRBJ1-3; D not certain. Per the germline V gene, CDR1 is SGHKS and CDR2 is YYEKEE (reference sequence). CDR3 length: 17 residues. Trimming removed 6 bases from V and 4 bases from J, with 23 bases in between. CDR3 sequence: CASTPPAGGSIGNTIYF. CDR3 nucleotide sequence: TGTGCCAGCACCCCTCCGGCAGGAGGTAGTATCGGAAACACCATATATTTT.

The chain couples TRBV19 to TRBJ1-6; 10 bases align to TRBD1. V was clipped by 6 bases and J by 13 bases; unmatched bases: 9. In germline, CDR1 is LNHDA, CDR2 SQIVND (reference sequence). The CDR3 is made up of 14 amino acids. The CDR3, as DNA: TGTGCCAGTAGACCCGGGACAGGGGAAATTCCCCTCCACTTT. It codes for CASRPGTGEIPLHF.

This chain uses TRBV18 with TRBJ2-7; 8 positions match TRBD2. Trimming at V came to 5 bases and at J to 6 bases, leaving 6 bases not matched to a gene. The CDR3 extends over 13 amino acids. Germline V CDR1 and CDR2: KGHSH, LQKENI. CDR3 sequence (DNA): TGTGCCAGCTCATCCGGACTAGCTGGCGAGCAGTACTTC. This codes for CASSSGLAGEQYF.

The rearrangement links TRBV4-1 to TRBJ2-5, with 7 bases aligning to TRBD2. This CDR3 has 15 amino acids. The V and J ends lost 7 bases and 5 bases, in that order; junction bases with no gene match: 13. Germline V gene data show CDR1 as MGHRA and CDR2 as YSYEKL. Written as DNA, the CDR3 is TGCGCCAGCACTAGTTCCGGGGGGACTCGGGAGACCCAGTACTTC. Its protein product is CASTSSGGTRETQYF.

The chain couples TRBV28 to TRBJ1-5; 10 bases are shared with TRBD1. V lost 3 bases, J lost 7 bases, and 15 bases stayed unmatched. The CDR3 spans 18 residues. Looked up from germline, CDR1 is MDHEN and CDR2 is SYDVKM. CDR3 loop: CASSFRLSADRGNQPQHF. DNA for the CDR3: TGTGCCAGCAGTTTTCGTCTATCTGCGGACAGGGGGAACCAGCCCCAGCATTTT.

The chain is built from TRBV5-1 and TRBJ1-1; 9 nucleotides align to TRBD1. After removal of 3 bases from V and 4 bases from J, the junction contained 4 bases not matched to a gene. This CDR3 comprises 14 residues. Germline assignment: CDR1 SGHRS and CDR2 YFSETQ. Here the CDR3 DNA reads TGCGCCAGCAGCTCAGGACAGGGGACCACTGAAGCTTTCTTT. Translated, it gives CASSSGQGTTEAFF.